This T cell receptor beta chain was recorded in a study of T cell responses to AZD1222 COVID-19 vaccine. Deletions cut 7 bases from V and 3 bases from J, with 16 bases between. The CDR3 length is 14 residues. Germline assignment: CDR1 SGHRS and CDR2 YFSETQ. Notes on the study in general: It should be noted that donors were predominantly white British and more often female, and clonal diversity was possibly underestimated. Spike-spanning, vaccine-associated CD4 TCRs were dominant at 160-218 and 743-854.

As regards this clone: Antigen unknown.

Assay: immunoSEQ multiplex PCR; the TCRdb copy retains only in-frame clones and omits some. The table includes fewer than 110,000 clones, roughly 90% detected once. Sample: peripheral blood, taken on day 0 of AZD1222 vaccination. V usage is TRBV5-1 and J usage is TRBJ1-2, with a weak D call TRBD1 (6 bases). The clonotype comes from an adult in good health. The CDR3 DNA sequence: TGCGCCAGCCACTCCGGACAGACTTACTATGGCTACACCTTC. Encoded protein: CASHSGQTYYGYTF.